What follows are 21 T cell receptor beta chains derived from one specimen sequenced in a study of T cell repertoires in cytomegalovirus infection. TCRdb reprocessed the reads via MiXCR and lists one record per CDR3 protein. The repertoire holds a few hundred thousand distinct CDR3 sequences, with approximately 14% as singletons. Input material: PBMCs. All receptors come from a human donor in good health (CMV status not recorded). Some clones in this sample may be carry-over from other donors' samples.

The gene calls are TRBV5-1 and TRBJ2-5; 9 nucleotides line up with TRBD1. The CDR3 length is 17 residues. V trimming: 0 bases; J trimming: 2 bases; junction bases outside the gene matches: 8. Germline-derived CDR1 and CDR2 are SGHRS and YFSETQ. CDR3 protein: CASSLGRRDRVQETQYF. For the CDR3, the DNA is TGCGCCAGCAGCTTGGGGAGAAGGGACAGGGTACAAGAGACCCAGTACTTC.

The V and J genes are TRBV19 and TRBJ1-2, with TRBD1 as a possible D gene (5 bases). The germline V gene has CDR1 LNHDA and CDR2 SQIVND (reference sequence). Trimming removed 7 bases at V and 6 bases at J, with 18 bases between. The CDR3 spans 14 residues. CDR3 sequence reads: CASTPVGRVDGYTF. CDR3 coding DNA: TGTGCCAGTACCCCGGTGGGCAGGGTCGATGGCTACACCTTC.

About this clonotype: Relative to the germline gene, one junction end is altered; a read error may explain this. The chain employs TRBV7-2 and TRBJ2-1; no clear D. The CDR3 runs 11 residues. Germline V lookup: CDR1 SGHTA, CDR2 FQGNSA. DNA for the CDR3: TGTGCCAGCAGCCCCTACAATAAGCAGTTCTTC. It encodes CASSPYNKQFF.

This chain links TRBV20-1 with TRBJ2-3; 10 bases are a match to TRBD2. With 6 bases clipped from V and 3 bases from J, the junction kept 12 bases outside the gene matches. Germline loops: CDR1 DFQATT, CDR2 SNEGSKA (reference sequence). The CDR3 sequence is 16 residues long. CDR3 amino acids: CSAETSGFTGTDTQYF. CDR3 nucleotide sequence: TGCAGTGCCGAGACTAGCGGGTTCACAGGAACAGATACGCAGTATTTT.

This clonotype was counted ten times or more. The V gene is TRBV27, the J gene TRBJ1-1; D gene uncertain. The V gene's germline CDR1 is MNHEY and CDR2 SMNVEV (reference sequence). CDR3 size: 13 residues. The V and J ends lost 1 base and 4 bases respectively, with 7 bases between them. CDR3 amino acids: CASSLWPGTEAFF. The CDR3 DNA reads TGTGCCAGCAGTTTATGGCCTGGCACTGAAGCTTTCTTT.

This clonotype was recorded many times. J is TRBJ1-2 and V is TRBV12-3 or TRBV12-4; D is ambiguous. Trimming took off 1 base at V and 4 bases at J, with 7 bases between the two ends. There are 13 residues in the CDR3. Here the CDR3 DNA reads TGTGCCAGCAGTTTAGAAGTTACCTATGGCTACACCTTC. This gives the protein CASSLEVTYGYTF.

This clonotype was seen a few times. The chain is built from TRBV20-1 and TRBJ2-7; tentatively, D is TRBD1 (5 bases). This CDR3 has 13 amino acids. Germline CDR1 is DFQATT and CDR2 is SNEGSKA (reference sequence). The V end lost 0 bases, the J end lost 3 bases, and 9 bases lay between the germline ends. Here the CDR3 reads CSARDSQGYEQYF. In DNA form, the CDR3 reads TGCAGTGCTAGAGATTCTCAGGGCTACGAGCAGTACTTC.

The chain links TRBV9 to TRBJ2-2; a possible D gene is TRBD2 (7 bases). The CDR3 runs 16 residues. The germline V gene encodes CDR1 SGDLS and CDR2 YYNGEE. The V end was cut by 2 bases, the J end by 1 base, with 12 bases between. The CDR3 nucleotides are TGTGCCAGCAGCGTCCGGGGGGCCTTGAACACCGGGGAGCTGTTTTTT. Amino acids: CASSVRGALNTGELFF.

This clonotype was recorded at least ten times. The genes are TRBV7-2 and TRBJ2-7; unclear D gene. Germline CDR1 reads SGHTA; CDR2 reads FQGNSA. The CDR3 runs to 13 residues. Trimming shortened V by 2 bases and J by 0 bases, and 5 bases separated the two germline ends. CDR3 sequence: CASSLFPSYEQYF. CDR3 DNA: TGTGCCAGCAGCTTATTCCCCTCCTACGAGCAGTACTTC.

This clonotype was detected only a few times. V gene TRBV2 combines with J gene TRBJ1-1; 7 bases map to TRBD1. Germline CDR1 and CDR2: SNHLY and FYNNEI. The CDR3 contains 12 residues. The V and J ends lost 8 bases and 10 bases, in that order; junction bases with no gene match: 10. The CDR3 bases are TGTGCCAGCTTCGGACAGGCCCAACCAGCTTTCTTT. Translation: CASFGQAQPAFF. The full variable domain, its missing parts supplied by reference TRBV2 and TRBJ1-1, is EPEVTQTPSHQVTQMGQEVILRCVPISNHLYFYWYRQILGQKVEFLVSFYNNEISEKSEIFDDQFSVERPDGSNFTLKIRSTKLEDSAMYFCASFGQAQPAFFGQGTRLTVV.

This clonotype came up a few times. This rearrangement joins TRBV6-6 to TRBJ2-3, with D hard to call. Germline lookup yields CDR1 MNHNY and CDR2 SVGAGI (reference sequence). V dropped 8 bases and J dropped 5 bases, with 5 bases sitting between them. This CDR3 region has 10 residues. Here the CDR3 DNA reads TGTGCCAGCGGAAGAGATACGCAGTATTTT. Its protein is CASGRDTQYF.

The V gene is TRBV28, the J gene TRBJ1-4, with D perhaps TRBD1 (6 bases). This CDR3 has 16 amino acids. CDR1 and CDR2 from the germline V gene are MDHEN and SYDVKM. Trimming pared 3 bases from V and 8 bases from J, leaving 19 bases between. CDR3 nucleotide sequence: TGTGCCAGCAGTTTCGGCGGGGCAGGGGAAAGAGAAAAACTGTTTTTT. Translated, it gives CASSFGGAGEREKLFF.

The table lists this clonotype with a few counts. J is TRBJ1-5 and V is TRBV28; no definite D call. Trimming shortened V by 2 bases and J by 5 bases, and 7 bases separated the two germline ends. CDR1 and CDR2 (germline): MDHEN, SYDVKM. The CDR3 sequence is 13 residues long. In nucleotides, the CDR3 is TGTGCCAGCAGTTTAACGTTTGATCAGCCCCAGCATTTT. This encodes CASSLTFDQPQHF.

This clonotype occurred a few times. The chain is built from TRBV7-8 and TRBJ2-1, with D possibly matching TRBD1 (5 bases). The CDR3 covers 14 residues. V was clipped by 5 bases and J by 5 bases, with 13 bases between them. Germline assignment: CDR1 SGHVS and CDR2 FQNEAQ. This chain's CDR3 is CASSLRQIHNEQFF. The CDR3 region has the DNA TGTGCCAGCAGCCTTAGACAGATACACAATGAGCAGTTCTTC. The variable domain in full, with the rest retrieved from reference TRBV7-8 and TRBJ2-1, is GAGVSQSPRYKVAKRGQDVALRCDPISGHVSLFWYQQALGQGPEFLTYFQNEAQLDKSGLPSDRFFAERPEGSVSTLKIQRTQQEDSAVYLCASSLRQIHNEQFFGPGTRLTVL.

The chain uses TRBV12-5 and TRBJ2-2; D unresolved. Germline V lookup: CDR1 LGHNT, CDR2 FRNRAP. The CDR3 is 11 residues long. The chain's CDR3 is CATLGTGELFF. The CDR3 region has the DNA TGTGCAACCCTCGGCACCGGGGAGCTGTTTTTT.

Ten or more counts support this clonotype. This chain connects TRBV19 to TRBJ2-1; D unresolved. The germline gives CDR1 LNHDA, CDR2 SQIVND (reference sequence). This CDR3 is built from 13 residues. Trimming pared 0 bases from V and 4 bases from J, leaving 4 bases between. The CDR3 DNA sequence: TGTGCCAGTAGTATAGACCCGTACAATGAGCAGTTCTTC. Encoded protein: CASSIDPYNEQFF.

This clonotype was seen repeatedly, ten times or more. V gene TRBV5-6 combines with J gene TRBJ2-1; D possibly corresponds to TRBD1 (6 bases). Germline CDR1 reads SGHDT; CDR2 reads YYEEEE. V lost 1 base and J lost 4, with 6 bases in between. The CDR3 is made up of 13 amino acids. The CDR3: CASSLTGYNEQFF. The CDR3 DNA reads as TGTGCCAGCAGCTTGACAGGGTACAATGAGCAGTTCTTC.

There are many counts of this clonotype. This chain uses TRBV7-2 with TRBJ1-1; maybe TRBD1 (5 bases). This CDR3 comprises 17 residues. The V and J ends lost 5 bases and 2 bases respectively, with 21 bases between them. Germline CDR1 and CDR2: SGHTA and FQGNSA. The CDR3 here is CASSPTTVRTVNTEAFF. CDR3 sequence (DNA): TGTGCCAGCAGCCCGACGACAGTAAGGACCGTCAACACTGAAGCTTTCTTT.

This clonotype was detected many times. The CDR3 spells CASSLAGTSTDTQYF. The CDR3, as DNA: TGTGCCAGCAGCTTAGCCGGGACCAGCACAGATACGCAGTATTTT. The chain has TRBV11-2 and TRBJ2-3; D assignment may be TRBD1 or TRBD2 (5 bases each). Per germline, CDR1 SGHAT and CDR2 FQNNGV. The CDR3 spans 15 residues. The V gene lost 1 base and the J gene lost 0 bases, with 8 bases spanning the gap.

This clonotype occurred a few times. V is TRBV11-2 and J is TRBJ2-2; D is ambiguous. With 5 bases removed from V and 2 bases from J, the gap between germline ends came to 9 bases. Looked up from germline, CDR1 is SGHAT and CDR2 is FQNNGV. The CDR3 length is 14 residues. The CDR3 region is CASSQSGNTGELFF. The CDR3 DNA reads TGTGCCAGCAGCCAAAGTGGCAACACCGGGGAGCTGTTTTTT.

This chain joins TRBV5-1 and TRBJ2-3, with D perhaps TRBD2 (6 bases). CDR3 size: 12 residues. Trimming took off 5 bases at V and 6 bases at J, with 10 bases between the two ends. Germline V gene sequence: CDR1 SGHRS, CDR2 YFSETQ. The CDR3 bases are TGCGCCAGCAGAACGGGGGTGGATACGCAGTATTTT. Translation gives CASRTGVDTQYF. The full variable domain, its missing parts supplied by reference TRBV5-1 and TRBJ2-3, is KAGVTQTPRYLIKTRGQQVTLSCSPISGHRSVSWYQQTPGQGLQFLFEYFSETQRNKGNFPGRFSGRQFSNSRSEMNVSTLELGDSALYLCASRTGVDTQYFGPGTRLTVL.